Below, one TCR beta chain is given with its context. Its antigen is still unknown. This specimen comes from a study of early T cells in non-severe SARS-CoV-2 infection. Study conclusions and caveats: A preference for anti-spike CD8 responses marked VDJdb matching, which missed private and CD4 specificities.

Trimming stripped 3 bases from V and 2 bases from J, with 11 bases between. This CDR3 comprises 14 residues. The germline gives CDR1 MDHEN, CDR2 SYDVKM. MiXCR, run by TCRdb on the 5' RACE reads, gives a single entry per CDR3 protein. Of 85,000 to 100,000 distinct CDR3 sequences in the sample, over 15% were seen once. The V gene is TRBV28, the J gene TRBJ2-7, with D possibly being TRBD1 (5 bases). Sequenced sample: whole blood. The origin of this receptor is an adult who was a healthcare worker with PCR-confirmed SARS-CoV-2 infection or an uninfected control (not recorded which). CDR3 bases: TGTGCCAGCAGTTTCCCCACAGGCACCTACGAGCAGTACTTC. It codes for CASSFPTGTYEQYF. Combining the CDR3 with reference TRBV28 and TRBJ2-7 gives the whole variable domain DVKVTQSSRYLVKRTGEKVFLECVQDMDHENMFWYRQDPGLGLRLIYFSYDVKMKEKGDIPEGYSVSREKKERFSLILESASTNQTSMYLCASSFPTGTYEQYFGPGTRLTVT.